These 27 T cell receptor beta chains share one sample of origin, sequenced in a study of T cells in women clearing cervical HPV infection. The method was immunoSEQ multiplex PCR; TCRdb's version includes in-frame clones alone and lacks a portion of them. The specimen's table records roughly 37,000 clones. Specimen: blood buffy coat. These receptors came from a woman between 18 and 70 years old with a cervical HPV16 infection that either progressed to CIN3+ or cleared (not recorded which).

On this clone itself: The read stops 3 residues short of the end of the CDR3; the missing end is completed from the germline J gene. The chain recombines TRBV5-4 with TRBJ1-2, with D possibly TRBD1 on 6 matching bases. This CDR3 is 15 amino acids long. Deletions cut 0 bases from V and 4 bases from J, with 13 bases between. Germline-derived CDR1 and CDR2 are SGHNT and YYREEE (reference sequence). CDR3 residues: CASSLDGTGIYGYTF. The CDR3 bases that were read are TGTGCCAGCAGCTTGGACGGAACAGGGATCTATGGC.

With respect to this clone: The CDR3 goes on 3 residues after the read ends, and that part is filled in from the germline J gene. This chain uses TRBV23-1 with TRBJ2-3; 10 bases are shared with TRBD1. TRBV23-1 is noted as an ORF with a role that remains uncertain. CDR3 length: 13 amino acids. The part of the CDR3 DNA that was read is TGCGCCACTCGACAGGGGGCACGAGAGACG. It specifies CATRQGARET. The complete CDR3 reads CATRQGARETQYF.

As to this clone: The read stops 3 residues short of the end of the CDR3; the missing end is completed from the germline J gene. The chain recombines TRBV5-1 with TRBJ2-3; TRBD2 matches at 8 bases. The V and J ends lost 2 bases and 0 bases, in that order; junction bases with no gene match: 2. This CDR3 has 15 amino acids. Germline V gives CDR1 SGHRS, CDR2 YFSETQ. The CDR3 sequence is CASSFTSGSTDTQYF. Partial CDR3 DNA: TGCGCCAGCAGCTTCACTAGCGGCAGCACAGATACG.

On this clone itself: The CDR3 end falls 3 residues outside the read, so it is completed with the germline J gene. This chain connects TRBV19 to TRBJ2-3; 8 positions agree with TRBD1. The CDR3 runs 15 residues. Germline V lookup: CDR1 LNHDA, CDR2 SQIVND (reference sequence). J was trimmed by 7 bases and V by 5 bases; bases with no gene match: 11. The CDR3 bases that were read are TGTGCCAGTAGTCGGACAGGGCAAAGCGAAAATACG. Amino acid sequence: CASSRTGQSENT. The entire CDR3 protein is CASSRTGQSENTQYF.

Turning to this clone: The read terminates 3 residues ahead of where the CDR3 ends, so the germline J gene completes it. V usage is TRBV19 and J usage is TRBJ1-5; 11 nucleotides match TRBD1. V trimming: 5 bases; J trimming: 5 bases; junction bases outside the gene matches: 2. This CDR3 has 14 residues. In germline, CDR1 is LNHDA, CDR2 SQIVND (reference sequence). CDR3 DNA, as far as it was read: TGTGCCAGTAGTGGGACAGGGGGGCATCAGCCC. This codes for CASSGTGGHQP. The entire CDR3 reads CASSGTGGHQPQHF.

Notes on this clone: The read ends 3 residues before the CDR3 terminus; that terminus is restored from the germline J gene. The chain employs TRBV2 and TRBJ2-1; TRBD2 matches 9 bases. CDR1 is SNHLY, CDR2 FYNNEI, per germline. The CDR3 loop spans 15 amino acids. V trimming: 4 bases; J trimming: 7 bases; junction bases outside the gene matches: 8. CDR3 DNA, as far as it was read: TGTGCCAGCAGTGGGGGTAGCGGGAGTAGTAATGAG. It specifies CASSGGSGSSNE. The full CDR3 is CASSGGSGSSNEQFF.

In the case of this clone: Sequencing ends 3 residues short of the CDR3 end; the germline J gene provides the rest. The V and J genes are TRBV30 and TRBJ1-2, with TRBD1 as a possible D gene (5 bases). CDR1 and CDR2 (germline): GTSNPN, SVGIG (reference sequence). This CDR3 has 16 amino acids. The CDR3 bases that were read are TGTGCCTGGAGTGCGCTAGGGGTAGGGAGGGAAAATGAC. Encoded protein: CAWSALGVGREND. The CDR3 in full is CAWSALGVGRENDYTF.

A word on this clone: Sequencing ends 3 residues short of the CDR3 end; the germline J gene provides the rest. The V call is TRBV7-9, the J call TRBJ1-2, with D possibly TRBD1 on 5 matching bases. Germline V CDR1 and CDR2: SEHNR, FQNEAQ (reference sequence). The CDR3 has 14 amino acids. CDR3: CASSLGLAVYDYTF. The sequenced CDR3 bases are TGTGCCAGCAGCTTGGGACTAGCGGTCTACGAC.

This clone is medium-sized by frequency. The CDR3 end falls 3 residues outside the read, so it is completed with the germline J gene. Other DNA sequences in the sample encode the same CDR3. The gene calls are TRBV10-3 and TRBJ2-1; D is ambiguous. CDR1 is ENHRY and CDR2 is SYGVKD in the germline V gene. The CDR3 has 11 residues. The V gene lost 4 bases and the J gene lost 7 bases, with 5 bases spanning the gap. CDR3 sequence: CAISVGNEQFF. The part of the CDR3 DNA that was read is TGTGCCATCAGTGTCGGTAATGAG.

Note on this clone: The read falls 3 residues short of the CDR3 end, and the missing part is taken from the germline J gene. The chain uses TRBV14 and TRBJ2-3; 7 positions agree with TRBD2. V was pared by 4 bases and J by 3 bases, with 16 bases of the junction left unmatched. There are 18 residues in the CDR3. From germline, CDR1 is SGHDN and CDR2 FVKESK. CDR3 residues: CASSRSMWIRAGTDTQYF. CDR3 DNA, as far as it was read: TGTGCCAGCAGCCGTTCTATGTGGATTCGAGCGGGAACAGATACG.

Worth noting for this clone: The read finishes 3 residues shy of the CDR3 end, and the germline J gene is used to complete it. The chain joins TRBV13 to TRBJ1-1; weak D call: TRBD1 (6 bases). The CDR3 contains 13 residues. Germline-derived CDR1 and CDR2 are PRHDT and FYEKMQ (reference sequence). With 3 bases removed from V and 5 bases from J, the gap between germline ends came to 10 bases. The CDR3 bases that were read are TGTGCCAGCAGCTTGGGGGCAGTGACTGAA. Translated: CASSLGAVTE. The whole CDR3 sequence reads CASSLGAVTEAFF.

Points on this clone: The read ends 3 residues shy of where the CDR3 ends; the end is completed using the germline J gene. V usage is TRBV18 and J usage is TRBJ2-7; 7 nucleotides line up with TRBD2. This CDR3 spans 13 amino acids. The germline gives CDR1 KGHSH, CDR2 LQKENI. The V gene end was trimmed by 2 bases and the J gene end by 3 bases; junction bases not matched to a gene: 1. The covered CDR3 bases are TGTGCCAGCTCACCAGGGGGGGACTACGAG. It yields the protein CASSPGGDYE. The full CDR3 protein reads CASSPGGDYEQYF.

Concerning this clone: The CDR3 end lies 3 residues beyond the end of the read and is filled in from the germline J gene. The chain combines TRBV19 with TRBJ2-2; D possibly corresponds to TRBD2 (7 bases). CDR1 and CDR2 (germline): LNHDA, SQIVND (reference sequence). The length of the CDR3 is 15 residues. This CDR3 is CASSPEGGRGEKLFF. The CDR3 DNA, read in part, is TGTGCCAGTAGCCCCGAGGGGGGGCGAGGTGAAAAG.

In regard to this clone: The CDR3 end falls 3 residues outside the read, so it is completed with the germline J gene. V and J are TRBV20-1 and TRBJ2-5; 12 positions match TRBD1. In germline, CDR1 is DFQATT, CDR2 SNEGSKA (reference sequence). Losses at the gene ends were 2 bases for V and 4 bases for J; bases not matched to a gene: 5. This CDR3 region has 15 residues. CDR3 bases read: TGCAGTGCTAGAACCCCGGGACAGGGGGCAGAGACC. Translated, it gives CSARTPGQGAET. The whole CDR3 region reads CSARTPGQGAETQYF.

Details on this clone: The read comes to an end 3 residues before the CDR3 does, leaving the germline J gene to fill in the end. The chain has TRBV19 and TRBJ2-2; 7 nucleotides align to TRBD2. Germline values: CDR1 LNHDA, CDR2 SQIVND (reference sequence). This CDR3 is 17 amino acids long. V dropped 6 bases and J dropped 3; count of bases not matched to a gene: 13. The CDR3 loop is CASRARGVAGDTGELFF. The covered CDR3 bases are TGTGCCAGTAGAGCCCGAGGAGTGGCGGGAGACACCGGGGAG.

About this clone: The read ends 3 residues shy of where the CDR3 ends; the end is completed using the germline J gene. This chain uses TRBV7-2 with TRBJ1-1; D is undetermined. The CDR3 loop spans 16 amino acids. Germline loops: CDR1 SGHTA, CDR2 FQGNSA. The CDR3 sequence: CASRLAIGRMNTEAFF. The covered CDR3 bases are TGTGCAAGTCGCTTAGCGATCGGCAGGATGAACACTGAA.

Notes on this clone: Read coverage stops 3 residues before the CDR3 terminus; the germline J gene supplies the remainder. V gene TRBV12-5 combines with J gene TRBJ1-1; 7 positions agree with TRBD1. CDR1 is LGHNT and CDR2 is FRNRAP in the germline V gene. The CDR3 loop spans 16 amino acids. V lost 0 bases and J lost 7; bases outside the gene matches: 11. The CDR3 bases that were read are TGTGCTAGTGGTTTGGTCCTCGGCAGGGGGAATTTTGAA. It is translated as CASGLVLGRGNFE. The entire CDR3 sequence reads CASGLVLGRGNFEAFF.

Details on this clone: With the read ending 3 residues before the CDR3 end, the germline J gene is used to fill in that end. The genes are TRBV30 and TRBJ2-5; 10 bases align to TRBD2. The trim removed 0 bases at V and 0 bases at J, leaving 1 base unmatched. The CDR3 has 15 residues. The germline gives CDR1 GTSNPN, CDR2 SVGIG (reference sequence). The covered CDR3 bases are TGTGCCTGGAGTGTACTAGCGGGGTACCAAGAGACC. Amino acid sequence: CAWSVLAGYQET. The entire CDR3 reads CAWSVLAGYQETQYF.

With regard to this clone: The read terminates 3 residues before the CDR3 end, so the remaining end is supplied by the germline J gene. The chain uses TRBV20-1 and TRBJ1-6; D uncertain. V gave up 1 base and J gave up 10 bases, with 11 bases separating them. This CDR3 is built from 13 residues. CDR1 is DFQATT and CDR2 is SNEGSKA in the germline V gene (reference sequence). CDR3: CSARGRVQSPLHF. CDR3 DNA (partial): TGCAGTGCTAGAGGACGGGTTCAGTCACCC.

Regarding this clone: The CDR3 goes on 3 residues after the read ends, and that part is filled in from the germline J gene. The chain employs TRBV2 and TRBJ2-7; 7 nucleotides line up with TRBD2. Germline-derived CDR1 and CDR2 are SNHLY and FYNNEI. V shed 6 bases, J shed 0 bases, and the junction held 2 bases outside the gene matches. CDR3 length: 13 residues. The CDR3 DNA, read in part, is TGTGCCAGCAGACCTAGCGGCTCCTACGAG. Translated: CASRPSGSYE. The entire CDR3 protein reads CASRPSGSYEQYF.

A note on this clone: The missing CDR3 end, 3 residues past where the read stops, is filled in from the germline J gene. This chain joins TRBV19 and TRBJ2-1; TRBD2 agrees at 8 bases. From germline, CDR1 is LNHDA and CDR2 SQIVND (reference sequence). With 5 bases clipped from V and 3 bases from J, the junction kept 6 bases outside the gene matches. This CDR3 is built from 15 residues. The sequenced part of the CDR3 DNA is TGTGCCAGTAGTGACCCGGGACTAGACTACAATGAG. It encodes CASSDPGLDYNE. In full, the CDR3 is CASSDPGLDYNEQFF.

As to this clone: Read sequence stops 3 residues before the CDR3 end, and the germline J gene provides the missing end. The rearrangement links TRBV5-1 to TRBJ2-2; 8 nucleotides agree with TRBD2. Germline V gene sequence: CDR1 SGHRS, CDR2 YFSETQ. V shed 3 bases, J shed 1 base, and the junction held 5 bases outside the gene matches. The CDR3 runs to 16 residues. CDR3 DNA (partial): TGCGCCAGCAGCTCATCTAGCGGGCTGAACACCGGGGAG. It is translated as CASSSSSGLNTGE. The full-length CDR3 reads as CASSSSSGLNTGELFF.

A remark on this clone: Sequencing ends 3 residues short of the CDR3 end; the germline J gene provides the rest. V is TRBV19 and J is TRBJ1-2, with D perhaps matching TRBD1 (5 bases). CDR3 length: 13 residues. Germline loops: CDR1 LNHDA, CDR2 SQIVND (reference sequence). The CDR3 loop reads CASSKRGEWSYTF. Partial CDR3 DNA: TGTGCCAGTAGTAAAAGAGGGGAGTGGAGC.

Turning to this clone: Read sequence stops 3 residues before the CDR3 end, and the germline J gene provides the missing end. V and J are TRBV9 and TRBJ2-1; maybe TRBD1 (5 bases). Germline CDR1 reads SGDLS; CDR2 reads YYNGEE. The V end was cut by 3 bases, the J end by 3 bases, with 19 bases between. This CDR3 is built from 17 residues. The CDR3 here is CASSGTQAGYSYNEQFF. The covered CDR3 bases are TGTGCCAGCAGCGGTACACAGGCCGGTTACAGCTACAATGAG.

About this clone: With the read ending 3 residues before the CDR3 end, the germline J gene is used to fill in that end. The V call is TRBV20-1, the J call TRBJ2-5; 9 nucleotides agree with TRBD2. The CDR3 loop spans 16 amino acids. Germline CDR1 and CDR2: DFQATT and SNEGSKA (reference sequence). V lost 1 base, J lost 5 bases, and 11 bases stayed unmatched. The CDR3 region is CSARAGGGGVFETQYF. The sequenced part of the CDR3 DNA is TGCAGTGCTAGAGCGGGAGGCGGGGGGGTTTTCGAGACC.

Worth noting for this clone: The read falls 3 residues short of the CDR3 end, and the missing part is taken from the germline J gene. The chain uses TRBV2 and TRBJ2-2; 8 bases agree with TRBD1. Germline assignment: CDR1 SNHLY and CDR2 FYNNEI. The CDR3 consists of 16 residues. With V trimmed by 8 bases and J by 6 bases, 14 bases remained unmatched. Here the CDR3 reads CASGAETGDVSGELFF. CDR3 bases read: TGTGCCAGCGGGGCGGAGACAGGGGATGTATCCGGGGAG.

A word on this clone: The DNA ends 3 residues before the CDR3 does, and the rest of the CDR3 is filled in from the germline J gene. The genes are TRBV12-3 or TRBV12-4 and TRBJ1-1; tentatively, D is TRBD1 (5 bases). The CDR3 consists of 13 residues. The sequenced part of the CDR3 DNA is TGTGCCAGCAGTTTAGAGGGACGGACTAAG. Amino acids: CASSLEGRTK. The full-length CDR3 reads as CASSLEGRTKAFF.